What follows are 30 T cell receptor beta chains derived from one specimen sequenced in a study of blood T cell repertoires in COVID-19 (dated by TCRdb to the early 2020s). Library method: the immunoSEQ multiplex PCR assay. The immuneACCESS repertoire file appears here via TCRdb, limited to in-frame rearrangements. These files lack a portion of the clones; in checked studies, under half of the deficit traces to unresolved V genes, and the cause of the others is not known. This sample holds roughly 120,000 clones; 65% to 80% were observed only once. The ten largest account for 7.6% of the sample. Material for sequencing was peripheral blood. All receptors come from a woman in her sixties or seventies with acute or convalescent COVID-19.

The V call is TRBV14, the J call TRBJ1-1; 9 positions agree with TRBD1. After removal of 2 bases from V and 2 bases from J, the junction contained 6 bases not matched to a gene. This CDR3 region has 16 residues. Germline V gene data show CDR1 as SGHDN and CDR2 as FVKESK. Here the CDR3 DNA reads TGTGCCAGCAGCCAACCGGGACAGGGCTTAAACACTGAAGCTTTCTTT. This encodes CASSQPGQGLNTEAFF.

This clone was observed a handful of times. This rearrangement joins TRBV28 to TRBJ1-4, with D perhaps TRBD1 (5 bases). The CDR3 consists of 19 residues. The V gene's germline CDR1 is MDHEN and CDR2 SYDVKM. Trimming cost V 2 bases and J 0 bases, with 19 bases left between them. CDR3 DNA: TGTGCCAGCAGTTTAGTGATCGGGAGGGGCTCAACAACTAATGAAAAACTGTTTTTT. Translated, it gives CASSLVIGRGSTTNEKLFF.

This clone was seen once. The chain combines TRBV28 with TRBJ1-2; 8 bases are shared with TRBD1. CDR1 is MDHEN, CDR2 SYDVKM, per germline. V dropped 6 bases and J dropped 8; count of bases not matched to a gene: 14. The length of the CDR3 is 15 residues. The CDR3: CASSPRSGQGRGYTF. In nucleotides, the CDR3 is TGTGCCAGCAGCCCAAGATCAGGACAGGGTAGGGGCTACACCTTC.

The chain uses TRBV7-2 and TRBJ2-7; TRBD2 matches at 8 bases. Trimming cost V 5 bases and J 0 bases; bases outside gene matches: 9. Germline values: CDR1 SGHTA, CDR2 FQGNSA. The CDR3 extends over 16 amino acids. The CDR3 spells CASSIPERGLSYEQYF. DNA of the CDR3: TGTGCCAGCAGCATCCCAGAGCGGGGGCTCTCCTACGAGCAGTACTTC.

In its sample, this clone was seen a few times. V usage is TRBV29-1 and J usage is TRBJ1-5; D is possibly TRBD1 (6 bases). In germline, CDR1 is SQVTM, CDR2 ANQGSEA. Trimming pared 4 bases from V and 5 bases from J, leaving 15 bases between. There are 14 residues in the CDR3. The CDR3 spells CSVVIGGRDQPQHF. The CDR3 bases are TGCAGCGTTGTCATTGGGGGCAGGGATCAGCCCCAGCATTTT. Based on the CDR3 plus reference TRBV29-1 and TRBJ1-5, the full variable domain is SAVISQKPSRDICQRGTSLTIQCQVDSQVTMMFWYRQQPGQSLTLIATANQGSEATYESGFVIDKFPISRPNLTFSTLTVSNMSPEDSSIYLCSVVIGGRDQPQHFGDGTRLSIL.

DNA of the CDR3: TGTGCCAGCAGTTCGACAGGGGCAGGTAGTCAGCCCCAGCATTTT. Residues: CASSSTGAGSQPQHF. The chain recombines TRBV6-5 with TRBJ1-5; 8 positions agree with TRBD1. The CDR3 consists of 15 residues. Trimming cost V 4 bases and J 6 bases; bases outside gene matches: 8. Germline lookup yields CDR1 MNHEY and CDR2 SVGAGI.

The rearrangement links TRBV5-1 to TRBJ1-1; the D is unclear. V was shortened by 0 bases and J by 0 bases, with 6 bases between the two germline ends. From germline, CDR1 is SGHRS and CDR2 YFSETQ. This CDR3 contains 14 residues. Here the CDR3 reads CASSLGAMNTEAFF. The CDR3 DNA reads as TGCGCCAGCAGCTTGGGGGCTATGAACACTGAAGCTTTCTTT. Full variable domain (missing parts from reference TRBV5-1 and TRBJ1-1): KAGVTQTPRYLIKTRGQQVTLSCSPISGHRSVSWYQQTPGQGLQFLFEYFSETQRNKGNFPGRFSGRQFSNSRSEMNVSTLELGDSALYLCASSLGAMNTEAFFGQGTRLTVV.

V gene TRBV2 combines with J gene TRBJ2-7; 9 positions match TRBD2. The length of the CDR3 is 15 residues. Germline values: CDR1 SNHLY, CDR2 FYNNEI. J lost 5 bases, V lost 6 bases, and 11 bases had no gene match. In DNA, the CDR3 is TGTGCCAGCAGGAGCGTGGCGGGGGGGCAGAACGAGCAGTACTTC. It codes for CASRSVAGGQNEQYF.

The V gene is TRBV18, the J gene TRBJ1-2; D is uncertain. This CDR3 comprises 15 residues. Per germline, CDR1 KGHSH and CDR2 LQKENI. Trimming removed 5 bases at V and 7 bases at J, with 20 bases between. CDR3 DNA: TGTGCCAGCTCATATACTAACCCTTCTTATGGTGGCTACACCTTC. This translates into CASSYTNPSYGGYTF.

V is TRBV20-1 and J is TRBJ2-5; 10 bases align to TRBD1. Germline V CDR1 and CDR2: DFQATT, SNEGSKA (reference sequence). With 3 bases clipped from V and 5 bases from J, the junction kept 6 bases outside the gene matches. This CDR3 contains 14 residues. Here the CDR3 reads CSASSDRGMETQYF. CDR3 in DNA: TGCAGTGCTAGTTCGGACAGGGGGATGGAGACCCAGTACTTC.

The rearrangement uses TRBV6-5 and TRBJ1-2; 8 positions agree with TRBD1. Losses at the gene ends were 2 bases for V and 4 bases for J; bases not matched to a gene: 6. The CDR3 has 15 residues. Germline V gives CDR1 MNHEY, CDR2 SVGAGI. The CDR3 loop is CASSYIDRGGYGYTF. In DNA form, the CDR3 reads TGTGCCAGCAGTTACATCGACAGGGGAGGCTATGGCTACACCTTC.

This clone was recorded a few times. The V and J genes are TRBV9 and TRBJ1-1; D call uncertain. V lost 0 bases to trimming and J lost 0 bases, with 6 bases between them. Germline CDR1 is SGDLS and CDR2 is YYNGEE. The CDR3 runs to 14 residues. The CDR3 sequence: CASSVGGMNTEAFF. In DNA form, the CDR3 reads TGTGCCAGCAGCGTAGGAGGGATGAACACTGAAGCTTTCTTT.

This sequence joins TRBV4-2 and TRBJ2-3; possibly TRBD2 for D (5 bases). Germline values: CDR1 LGHNA, CDR2 YNFKEQ. The V and J ends lost 1 base and 4 bases respectively, with 9 bases between them. The CDR3 spans 14 residues. As DNA, the CDR3 is TGTGCCAGCAGCCAAGGGCTGGGAGCAGATACGCAGTATTTT. This codes for CASSQGLGADTQYF.

V and J are TRBV5-4 and TRBJ2-5, with TRBD1 identical over 7 bases. Germline V gives CDR1 SGHNT, CDR2 YYREEE (reference sequence). The J segment lost 0 bases and the V segment lost 5 bases, leaving 4 bases of the junction unmatched. The CDR3 runs 14 residues. For the CDR3, the DNA is TGTGCCAGCAGTTGGGGACAGAACCAAGAGACCCAGTACTTC. Residues: CASSWGQNQETQYF.

This clone was seen ten or more times. This sequence joins TRBV30 and TRBJ2-2; TRBD2 matches at 7 bases. Germline V gene sequence: CDR1 GTSNPN, CDR2 SVGIG (reference sequence). This CDR3 region has 16 residues. V was pared by 4 bases and J by 0 bases, with 8 bases of the junction left unmatched. The CDR3 region has the DNA TGTGCCTGGAAGTTCCAGCGGGGCGCGAACACCGGGGAGCTGTTTTTT. Encoded protein: CAWKFQRGANTGELFF.

The rearrangement joins TRBV7-8 to TRBJ1-1; 7 bases are a match to TRBD1. CDR1 is SGHVS, CDR2 FQNEAQ, per germline. The CDR3 loop spans 14 amino acids. With V trimmed by 1 base and J by 1 base, 0 bases remained unmatched. CDR3 nucleotide sequence: TGTGCCAGCAGCTTAGGGACAGGGAACACTGAAGCTTTCTTT. Translating gives CASSLGTGNTEAFF.

This chain connects TRBV10-1 to TRBJ1-1; TRBD1 matches at 7 bases. CDR3 size: 16 residues. Trimming cost V 3 bases and J 4 bases; bases outside gene matches: 11. CDR1 is WNHNN, CDR2 SYGVQD, per germline (reference sequence). The CDR3, as DNA: TGCGCCAGCAGTGACCCAGGACAGGCCCGCGTCACTGAAGCTTTCTTT. Amino acids: CASSDPGQARVTEAFF.

The rearrangement uses TRBV7-8 and TRBJ1-2, with a weak D call TRBD1 (5 bases). CDR3 length: 15 amino acids. Germline V CDR1 and CDR2: SGHVS, FQNEAQ. Trimming shortened V by 1 base and J by 4 bases, and 13 bases separated the two germline ends. The CDR3 sequence is CASSLEWGRSYGYTF. CDR3 coding DNA: TGTGCCAGCAGCTTAGAATGGGGGAGGTCCTATGGCTACACCTTC.

Comment on this clone: Additional DNA sequences in this sample encode the identical CDR3. This chain joins TRBV11-3 and TRBJ2-7, with D possibly TRBD1 on 6 matching bases. The germline gives CDR1 SGHNT, CDR2 YENEEA. This CDR3 has 13 amino acids. Trimming removed 5 bases at V and 3 bases at J, with 11 bases between. The CDR3 nucleotides read TGTGCCAGCAGCCTGAACAGGGACTACGAGCAGTACTTC. Protein sequence: CASSLNRDYEQYF.

This clone was picked up one time. The chain is built from TRBV27 and TRBJ1-6, with unresolved D. The CDR3 totals 13 residues. V lost 7 bases, J lost 4 bases, and 8 bases lay in between. CDR1 MNHEY and CDR2 SMNVEV come from the germline V gene (reference sequence). CDR3 loop: CASMPDYNSPLHF. The CDR3 DNA is TGTGCCAGCATGCCAGATTATAATTCACCCCTCCACTTT.

This clone was seen at least ten times. One junction end does not reproduce the germline sequence, and a read error may be involved. V gene TRBV5-1 combines with J gene TRBJ1-1, with TRBD1 matching over 9 bases. CDR1 and CDR2 from the germline V gene are SGHRS and YFSETQ. The CDR3 extends over 12 amino acids. In nucleotides, the CDR3 is TGCGCCAGCAGCTTTGGGGACAGGGATCTTCTCTTT. This gives the protein CASSFGDRDLLF.

The V call is TRBV6-2 or TRBV6-3, the J call TRBJ1-5; D uncertain. The CDR3 consists of 13 residues. The germline V and J ends were trimmed by 6 bases and 5 bases, with 11 bases remaining between them. The germline V gene encodes CDR1 MNHEY and CDR2 SVGEGT. CDR3 nucleotide sequence: TGTGCCAGCAGCACAAACACCTATCAGCCCCAGCATTTT. As protein: CASSTNTYQPQHF.

V usage is TRBV7-9 and J usage is TRBJ1-4; 9 bases are shared with TRBD1. The ends lost 4 bases at V and 8 bases at J; junction bases unmatched: 11. The CDR3 runs to 16 residues. Germline V CDR1 and CDR2: SEHNR, FQNEAQ (reference sequence). CDR3 in amino acids: CASSSPYRTGDEKLFF. The CDR3 DNA is TGTGCCAGCAGCTCGCCTTACCGGACAGGGGACGAAAAACTGTTTTTT.

CDR3 nucleotide sequence: TGTGCCAGCAGCTCCCTTTGGCAGGGGACCTACGAGCAGTACTTC. Its protein product is CASSSLWQGTYEQYF. The V gene is TRBV7-2, the J gene TRBJ2-7, with a weak D call TRBD1 (6 bases). Deletions cut 4 bases from V and 2 bases from J, with 15 bases between. Germline V gives CDR1 SGHTA, CDR2 FQGNSA. This CDR3 spans 15 amino acids.

V is TRBV19 and J is TRBJ2-7, with D perhaps matching TRBD1 (5 bases). The CDR3 has 14 amino acids. Trimming left V 3 bases short and J 3 bases short, with 12 bases between. CDR1 is LNHDA and CDR2 is SQIVND in the germline V gene (reference sequence). The CDR3 sequence is CASSIKGSFYEQYF. In nucleotides, the CDR3 is TGTGCCAGTAGTATCAAGGGGTCGTTCTACGAGCAGTACTTC.

This chain joins TRBV7-9 and TRBJ2-1, with 10 nucleotides matching TRBD2. There are 16 residues in the CDR3. Trimming at V came to 4 bases and at J to 8 bases, leaving 11 bases not matched to a gene. Germline V gene lookup returns CDR1 SEHNR and CDR2 FQNEAQ (reference sequence). CDR3 coding DNA: TGTGCCAGCAGCTACCCGGGTAGCGGGGGGTTCTATGAGCAGTTCTTC. This codes for CASSYPGSGGFYEQFF.

In its sample, this clone was seen once. The rearrangement links TRBV5-1 to TRBJ1-6; TRBD1 aligns across 7 bases. The CDR3 loop spans 16 amino acids. With 4 bases clipped from V and 10 bases from J, the junction kept 14 bases outside the gene matches. The germline V gene encodes CDR1 SGHRS and CDR2 YFSETQ. The CDR3 DNA reads TGCGCCAGCAGCAAGACAGGGCTGGCTACTCCGTCACCCCTCCACTTT. Amino acid sequence: CASSKTGLATPSPLHF.

The chain has TRBV12-3 or TRBV12-4 and TRBJ1-2; tentative D call: TRBD1 (5 bases). The length of the CDR3 is 13 residues. The V gene lost 4 bases and the J gene lost 3 bases, with 9 bases spanning the gap. The CDR3 DNA follows: TGTGCCAGCAGTTCCAGGGCTGACTATGGCTACACCTTC. This encodes CASSSRADYGYTF.

The table lists this clone with a count of one. The chain combines TRBV10-2 with TRBJ2-5, with D possibly being TRBD2 (6 bases). The CDR3 runs to 12 residues. V was shortened by 5 bases and J by 10 bases, with 14 bases between the two germline ends. Germline loops: CDR1 WSHSY, CDR2 SAAADI. CDR3 region: CASSITGRIQYF. The CDR3 DNA reads TGCGCCAGCAGTATAACCGGGAGAATCCAGTACTTC.

The chain uses TRBV6-1 and TRBJ2-1, with a tentative D call TRBD1 (6 bases). Trimming stripped 1 base from V and 0 bases from J, with 10 bases between. Germline V gene data show CDR1 as MNHNS and CDR2 as SASEGT. The CDR3 contains 16 residues. The CDR3 nucleotides read TGTGCCAGCAGTGAAGTTGGGGGCGACTCCTACAATGAGCAGTTCTTC. Translating it yields CASSEVGGDSYNEQFF.